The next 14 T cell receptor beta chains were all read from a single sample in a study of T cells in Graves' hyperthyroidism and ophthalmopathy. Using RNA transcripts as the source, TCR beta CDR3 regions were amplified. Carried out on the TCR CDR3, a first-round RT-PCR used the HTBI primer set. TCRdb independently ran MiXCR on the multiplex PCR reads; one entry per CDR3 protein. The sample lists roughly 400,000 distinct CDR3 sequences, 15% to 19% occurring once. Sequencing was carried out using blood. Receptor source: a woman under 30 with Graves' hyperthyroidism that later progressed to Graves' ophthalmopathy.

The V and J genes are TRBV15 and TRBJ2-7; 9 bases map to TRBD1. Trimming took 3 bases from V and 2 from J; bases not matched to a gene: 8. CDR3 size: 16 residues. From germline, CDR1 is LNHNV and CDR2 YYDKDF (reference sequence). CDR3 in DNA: TGTGCCACCAGCAGCCTGACAGGGGGACAACCCTACGAGCAGTACTTC. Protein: CATSSLTGGQPYEQYF.

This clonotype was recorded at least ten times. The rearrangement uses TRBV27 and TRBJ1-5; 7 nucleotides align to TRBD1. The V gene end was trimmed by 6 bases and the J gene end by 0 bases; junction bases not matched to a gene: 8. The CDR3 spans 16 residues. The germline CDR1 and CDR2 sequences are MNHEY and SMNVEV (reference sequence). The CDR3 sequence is CASSTIRGSSNQPQHF. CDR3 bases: TGTGCCAGCAGCACTATCAGGGGGAGTAGCAATCAGCCCCAGCATTTT.

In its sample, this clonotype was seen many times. CDR3 bases: TGTGCCAGCAGTCCGGGGTCCTCTCAGGCCCAAGATACGCAGTATTTT. Amino acids: CASSPGSSQAQDTQYF. This chain connects TRBV12-3 or TRBV12-4 to TRBJ2-3, with a weak D call TRBD2 (5 bases). The CDR3 sequence is 16 residues long. V was trimmed by 5 bases and J by 5 bases, leaving 20 bases between them.

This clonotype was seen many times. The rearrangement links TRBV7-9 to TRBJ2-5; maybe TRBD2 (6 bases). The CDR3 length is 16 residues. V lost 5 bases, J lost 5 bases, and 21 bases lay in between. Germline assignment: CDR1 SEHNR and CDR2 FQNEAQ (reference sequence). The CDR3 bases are TGTGCCAGCAGCCCCCCCTTGGGGAGGAGTTACGAGACCCAGTACTTC. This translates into CASSPPLGRSYETQYF.

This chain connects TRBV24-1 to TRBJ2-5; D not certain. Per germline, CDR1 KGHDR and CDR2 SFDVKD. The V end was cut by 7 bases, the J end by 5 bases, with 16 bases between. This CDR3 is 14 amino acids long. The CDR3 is CATSTTTDYETQYF. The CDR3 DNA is TGTGCCACCAGCACGACAACAGATTACGAGACCCAGTACTTC.

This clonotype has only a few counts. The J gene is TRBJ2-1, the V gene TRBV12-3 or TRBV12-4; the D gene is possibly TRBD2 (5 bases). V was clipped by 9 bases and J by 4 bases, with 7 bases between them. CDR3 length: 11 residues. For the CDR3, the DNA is TGTGCCAGTCTAGCTTACAATGAGCAGTTCTTC. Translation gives CASLAYNEQFF.

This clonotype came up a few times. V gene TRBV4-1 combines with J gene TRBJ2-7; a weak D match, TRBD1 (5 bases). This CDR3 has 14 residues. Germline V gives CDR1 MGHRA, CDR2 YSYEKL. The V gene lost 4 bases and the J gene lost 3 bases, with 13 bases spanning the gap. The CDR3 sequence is CASSRGHTVYEQYF. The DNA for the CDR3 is TGCGCCAGCAGCCGGGGCCATACCGTCTACGAGCAGTACTTC.

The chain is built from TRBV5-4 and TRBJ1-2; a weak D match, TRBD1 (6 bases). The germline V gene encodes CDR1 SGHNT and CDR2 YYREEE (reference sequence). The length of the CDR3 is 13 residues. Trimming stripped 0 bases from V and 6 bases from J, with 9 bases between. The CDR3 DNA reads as TGTGCCAGCAGCTTGGACCAGGGGAATGGCTACACCTTC. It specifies CASSLDQGNGYTF.

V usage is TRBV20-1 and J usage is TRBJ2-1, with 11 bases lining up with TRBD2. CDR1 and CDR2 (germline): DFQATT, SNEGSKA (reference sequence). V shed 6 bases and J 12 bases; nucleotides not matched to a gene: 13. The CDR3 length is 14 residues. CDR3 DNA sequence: TGCAGTGCATGGGAAACTAGCGGGAGTACCGGGCAGTTCTTC. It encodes CSAWETSGSTGQFF.

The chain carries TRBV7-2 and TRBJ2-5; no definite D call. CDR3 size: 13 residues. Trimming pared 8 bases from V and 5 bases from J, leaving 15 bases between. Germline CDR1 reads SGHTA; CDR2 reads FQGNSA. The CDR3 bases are TGTGCCAGCCCCGTGTGGATCGGGGAGACCCAGTACTTC. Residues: CASPVWIGETQYF.

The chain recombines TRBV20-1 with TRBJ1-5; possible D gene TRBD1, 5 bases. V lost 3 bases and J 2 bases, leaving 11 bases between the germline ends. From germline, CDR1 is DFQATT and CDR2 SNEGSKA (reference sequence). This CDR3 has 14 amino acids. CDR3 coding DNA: TGCAGTGCTAGTGGCAGGGTCGGCAATCAGCCCCAGCATTTT. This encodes CSASGRVGNQPQHF.

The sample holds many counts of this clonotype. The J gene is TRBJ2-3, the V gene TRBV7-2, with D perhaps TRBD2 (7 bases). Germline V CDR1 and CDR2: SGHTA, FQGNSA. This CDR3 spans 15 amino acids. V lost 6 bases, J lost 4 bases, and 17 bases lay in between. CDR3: CASRFRGGVPDTQYF. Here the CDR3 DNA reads TGTGCCAGCAGGTTTAGGGGGGGGGTCCCAGATACGCAGTATTTT.

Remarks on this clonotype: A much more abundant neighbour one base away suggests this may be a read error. CDR3 loop: CAGSLRQGGTGELFF. CDR3 DNA: TGTGCCGGCAGTTTGAGGCAGGGAGGCACCGGGGAGCTGTTTTTT. The chain joins TRBV12-3 or TRBV12-4 to TRBJ2-2; TRBD2 might be the D (6 bases). CDR3 length equals 15 residues.

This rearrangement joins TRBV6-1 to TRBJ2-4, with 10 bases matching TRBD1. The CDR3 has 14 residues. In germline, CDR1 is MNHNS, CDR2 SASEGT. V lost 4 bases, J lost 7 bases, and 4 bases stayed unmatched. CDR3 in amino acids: CASSADRGRNIQYF. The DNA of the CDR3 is TGTGCCAGCAGTGCAGACAGGGGGCGCAACATTCAGTACTTC.